A single sample is the source of the 5 T cell receptor beta chains below, sequenced in a study of blood T cell repertoires in COVID-19. This table comes from immunoSEQ multiplex PCR, and its TCRdb copy is limited to in-frame clones, with some not included. The sample lists roughly 250,000 clones, about 85% occurring once. Sequenced: PBMCs or T cells enriched from blood (not recorded which). These receptor sequences come from a woman aged 25 to 39 with acute COVID-19.

This sequence joins TRBV19 and TRBJ1-2, with D perhaps TRBD1 (6 bases). Trimming shortened V by 2 bases and J by 2 bases, and 12 bases separated the two germline ends. The germline V gene has CDR1 LNHDA and CDR2 SQIVND (reference sequence). This CDR3 spans 15 amino acids. CDR3 loop: CASSIKSQGNYGYTF. The CDR3 DNA reads as TGTGCCAGTAGTATAAAAAGTCAGGGGAACTATGGCTACACCTTC.

This chain links TRBV7-9 with TRBJ2-3; 7 bases map to TRBD1. V shed 1 base and J 3 bases; nucleotides not matched to a gene: 4. The CDR3 length is 15 residues. Germline V CDR1 and CDR2: SEHNR, FQNEAQ (reference sequence). This chain's CDR3 is CASSLEGASTDTQYF. The CDR3 nucleotides read TGTGCCAGCAGCTTAGAGGGGGCTTCGACAGATACGCAGTATTTT.

The CDR3 reads CASRRSGSPLGYTF. The CDR3 DNA reads as TGTGCCAGCAGGCGTAGCGGTTCTCCCCTAGGCTACACCTTC. This sequence joins TRBV27 and TRBJ1-2, with D hard to call. Deletions cut 6 bases from V and 8 bases from J, with 19 bases between. The CDR3 loop spans 14 amino acids. Per the germline V gene, CDR1 is MNHEY and CDR2 is SMNVEV (reference sequence).

The chain employs TRBV5-5 and TRBJ2-3, with TRBD1 identical over 12 bases. Germline loops: CDR1 SGHKS, CDR2 YYEKEE (reference sequence). The CDR3 spans 17 residues. V lost 0 bases to trimming and J lost 1 base; unmatched junction nucleotides: 3. CDR3 region: CASSLEGTGGGTDTQYF. The DNA for the CDR3 is TGTGCCAGCAGCTTGGAAGGGACAGGGGGCGGCACAGATACGCAGTATTTT.

The chain links TRBV28 to TRBJ2-5, with a possible D match to TRBD2 (6 bases). The CDR3 has 18 amino acids. Germline V CDR1 and CDR2: MDHEN, SYDVKM. V was trimmed by 6 bases and J by 2 bases, leaving 25 bases between them. CDR3 region: CASSPRWEAIGRQETQYF. CDR3 nucleotides: TGTGCCAGCAGCCCCCGTTGGGAGGCTATAGGTCGGCAAGAGACCCAGTACTTC.